Listed here are 16 T cell receptor beta chains from one sample, sequenced in a study of T cells in tumors after PD-1 blockade. The method was immunoSEQ multiplex PCR; TCRdb's version includes in-frame clones alone and lacks a portion of them. The profile shows approximately 45,000 clones, 65% to 80% of them singletons. The sequenced sample was PBMCs, obtained before anti-PD-1 therapy. These TCRs come from a human donor with advanced basal cell or squamous cell carcinoma (not recorded which).

The gene calls are TRBV7-8 and TRBJ2-7; D not resolved. From germline, CDR1 is SGHVS and CDR2 FQNEAQ. This CDR3 spans 12 amino acids. Trimming removed 1 base from V and 11 bases from J, with 12 bases in between. DNA for the CDR3: TGTGCCAGCAGCTTAGAACCCCTCCGGGAGTACTTC. Amino acid sequence: CASSLEPLREYF.

The CDR3 loop is CASSVGRDYINYGYTF. The CDR3 bases are TGTGCCAGCAGCGTAGGAAGGGACTACATTAACTATGGCTACACCTTC. The chain couples TRBV9 to TRBJ1-2; D is possibly TRBD1 (5 bases). The germline CDR1 and CDR2 sequences are SGDLS and YYNGEE. V was cut by 0 bases and J by 1 base, with 13 bases left in between. The CDR3 runs 16 residues. Full variable domain (outside the CDR3, taken from reference TRBV9 and TRBJ1-2): DSGVTQTPKHLITATGQRVTLRCSPRSGDLSVYWYQQSLDQGLQFLIQYYNGEERAKGNILERFSAQQFPDLHSELNLSSLELGDSALYFCASSVGRDYINYGYTFGSGTRLTVV.

V gene TRBV28 combines with J gene TRBJ2-3; 7 bases align to TRBD2. From germline, CDR1 is MDHEN and CDR2 SYDVKM. The V gene end was trimmed by 5 bases and the J gene end by 1 base; junction bases not matched to a gene: 3. The CDR3 runs to 14 residues. The CDR3 is CASSNAGGTDTQYF. CDR3 sequence (DNA): TGTGCCAGCAGTAATGCGGGGGGCACAGATACGCAGTATTTT.

This clone showed up just a few times. V usage is TRBV2 and J usage is TRBJ1-5, with D unclear. Germline loops: CDR1 SNHLY, CDR2 FYNNEI. This CDR3 has 13 amino acids. With 4 bases removed from V and 4 bases from J, the gap between germline ends came to 8 bases. CDR3 sequence: CASSGVANQPQHF. The CDR3 region has the DNA TGTGCCAGCAGTGGGGTGGCAAATCAGCCCCAGCATTTT.

The rearrangement uses TRBV19 and TRBJ2-1, with 7 nucleotides matching TRBD1. Germline-derived CDR1 and CDR2 are LNHDA and SQIVND (reference sequence). This CDR3 region has 17 residues. J was trimmed by 8 bases and V by 4 bases; bases with no gene match: 17. The CDR3 DNA sequence: TGTGCCAGTAGTACCCCCACAGGGGCTACTAAGGGGGATGAGCAGTTCTTC. Protein: CASSTPTGATKGDEQFF.

This clone was seen a few times. This sequence joins TRBV5-6 and TRBJ1-5; tentative D call: TRBD1 (5 bases). CDR3 length: 15 amino acids. Germline lookup yields CDR1 SGHDT and CDR2 YYEEEE. Trimming pared 4 bases from V and 7 bases from J, leaving 18 bases between. The CDR3 DNA sequence: TGTGCCAGCAGCCCAAGACACGCCCGGGACCAGCCCCAGCATTTT. Encoded protein: CASSPRHARDQPQHF.

The sample holds one count of this clone. The CDR3 DNA sequence: TGTGCCAGTAGCCCGGCAGGGGGCTCCTACGAGCAGTACTTC. This sequence encodes CASSPAGGSYEQYF. V usage is TRBV19 and J usage is TRBJ2-7; 7 bases are a match to TRBD1. This CDR3 has 14 residues. Germline loops: CDR1 LNHDA, CDR2 SQIVND (reference sequence). Trimming cost V 6 bases and J 0 bases; bases outside gene matches: 5.

The chain carries TRBV5-8 and TRBJ1-2; 9 bases are a match to TRBD1. The germline gives CDR1 SGHTS, CDR2 YDEGEE. CDR3 length: 15 residues. With 4 bases clipped from V and 3 bases from J, the junction kept 7 bases outside the gene matches. This CDR3 is CASSTNRGRDYGYTF. DNA of the CDR3: TGTGCCAGCAGCACGAACAGGGGGCGCGACTATGGCTACACCTTC.

To note about this clone: The DNA is left out, because the CDR3 cannot be placed on it with certainty; the CDR3 is given as TCRdb lists it. The rearrangement joins TRBV5-4 to TRBJ2-2; the table's D gene call, TRBD2, was not cross checked with the DNA. The length of the CDR3 is 12 amino acids, counting both ends. Per the germline V gene, CDR1 is SGHNT and CDR2 is YYREEE (reference sequence). The chain's CDR3 is CASSRRAGELFF.

This sequence joins TRBV5-5 and TRBJ1-4, with D maybe TRBD1 (5 bases). There are 15 residues in the CDR3. The ends were cut back, 2 bases at V and 8 bases at J, with 16 bases in the middle. Germline V gene sequence: CDR1 SGHKS, CDR2 YYEKEE (reference sequence). CDR3: CASSFTPVRGEKLFF. The CDR3 nucleotides read TGTGCCAGCAGCTTTACCCCTGTTAGGGGCGAAAAACTGTTTTTT.

The rearrangement uses TRBV5-1 and TRBJ2-7; D might be TRBD1 (5 bases). Germline CDR1 and CDR2: SGHRS and YFSETQ. The CDR3 has 13 residues. With 0 bases removed from V and 6 bases from J, the gap between germline ends came to 10 bases. The CDR3 region has the DNA TGCGCCAGCAGCTTGGCCATGGGGCGCGAGCAGTACTTC. It encodes CASSLAMGREQYF.

A remark on this clone: The identical CDR3 is also encoded by other nucleotide sequences in the sample. The chain combines TRBV5-1 with TRBJ2-7, with D possibly being TRBD1 (5 bases). The CDR3 length is 12 residues. V dropped 4 bases and J dropped 3 bases, with 8 bases sitting between them. Germline V lookup: CDR1 SGHRS, CDR2 YFSETQ. The CDR3 nucleotides are TGCGCCAGCAGCCCCCAGGGCTACGAGCAGTACTTC. Encoded protein: CASSPQGYEQYF.

This chain joins TRBV19 and TRBJ2-2; 7 bases match TRBD2. The CDR3 length is 18 residues. Trimming removed 1 base from V and 0 bases from J; junction bases left unmatched: 8. Germline values: CDR1 LNHDA, CDR2 SQIVND (reference sequence). CDR3 protein: CASSIGSSGATNTGELFF. The CDR3 nucleotides are TGTGCCAGTAGTATAGGATCTAGCGGAGCCACGAACACCGGGGAGCTGTTTTTT.

This clone was seen only a few times. The CDR3 nucleotides are TGTGCCAGCAGTGACCGGGAGCGTATGTGCGGGGAGCTGTTTTTT. Amino acid sequence: CASSDRERMCGELFF. The chain joins TRBV6-4 to TRBJ2-2, with D perhaps matching TRBD2 (6 bases). CDR3 length: 15 amino acids. Germline values: CDR1 MRHNA, CDR2 SNTAGT. Trimming cost V 2 bases and J 7 bases, with 14 bases left between them.

The genes are TRBV14 and TRBJ2-2; 14 nucleotides agree with TRBD2. V was clipped by 2 bases and J by 4 bases; unmatched bases: 3. This CDR3 has 17 amino acids. Per germline, CDR1 SGHDN and CDR2 FVKESK. CDR3 coding DNA: TGTGCCAGCAGCCAACGACTAGCGGGGGGGCCCACCGGGGAGCTGTTTTTT. It translates to CASSQRLAGGPTGELFF.

The gene calls are TRBV6-2 or TRBV6-3 and TRBJ2-1; D ambiguous. The CDR3 extends over 17 amino acids. V lost 6 bases and J lost 7, with 25 bases in between. Germline V gene lookup returns CDR1 MNHEY and CDR2 SVGEGT. In DNA, the CDR3 is TGTGCCAGCAGCCCAGTTACGGCTCTAGTAGGTGCTAATGAGCAGTTCTTC. This translates into CASSPVTALVGANEQFF.